This TCR beta chain is from a study of OX40 agonist ivuxolimab in advanced cancers. Study background: While on treatment, patients had intravenous ivuxolimab at 0.01 to 10 mg/kg every 2 weeks.

Repertoires were generated with immunoSEQ multiplex PCR, while TCRdb's copy carries only in-frame clones and drops some. The sample holds around 80,000 clones, 85% seen once. Turning to this clone: Its target is unknown.

The germline V gene encodes CDR1 SGHTA and CDR2 FQGNSA. The ends lost 2 bases at V and 5 bases at J; junction bases unmatched: 4. This CDR3 contains 15 residues. Findings of the study overall: Some of the nonresponding patients also showed low levels of normalized T-cell clonal expansion. At doses 0.1 to 3.0 mg/kg, CD4+ and CD8+ clones expanded.

V gene TRBV7-2 combines with J gene TRBJ2-1, with 9 bases matching TRBD2. This sequence was found in an adult with an advanced solid tumor such as melanoma, head and neck, liver or kidney cancer. The starting material was CD4+ or CD8+ T cells sorted from blood, obtained in a trial of the OX40 agonist ivuxolimab. CDR3 nucleotides: TGTGCCAGCAGCTTATGGACTAGCGACCACAATGAGCAGTTCTTC. This encodes CASSLWTSDHNEQFF.